These 30 T cell receptor beta chains share one sample of origin, sequenced in a study of T cell responses to AZD1222 COVID-19 vaccine. This table comes from immunoSEQ multiplex PCR, and its TCRdb copy is limited to in-frame clones, with some not included. Here the sample spans 140,000 or so clones, 80% to 90% being singletons. The sequences come from peripheral blood, collected on day 0 of AZD1222 vaccination. The receptors shown here come from an adult in good health.

This chain connects TRBV19 to TRBJ1-2; D may be TRBD1 (5 bases). V lost 4 bases and J 6 bases, leaving 27 bases between the germline ends. Germline V gene data show CDR1 as LNHDA and CDR2 as SQIVND (reference sequence). The CDR3 contains 18 residues. CDR3 protein: CASSNRAAGQGLMNGYTF. CDR3 DNA: TGTGCCAGTAGTAACCGCGCCGCAGGGCAGGGTTTGATGAATGGCTACACCTTC.

This clone was recorded only once. The V gene is TRBV11-2, the J gene TRBJ1-3, with 8 bases matching TRBD1. Germline V lookup: CDR1 SGHAT, CDR2 FQNNGV. With V trimmed by 2 bases and J by 4 bases, 4 bases remained unmatched. The CDR3 totals 15 residues. As DNA, the CDR3 is TGTGCCAGCAGCTTATCCAGGGGGCGCGGAAACACCATATATTTT. Translating gives CASSLSRGRGNTIYF. Combining the CDR3 with reference TRBV11-2 and TRBJ1-3 gives the whole variable domain EAGVAQSPRYKIIEKRQSVAFWCNPISGHATLYWYQQILGQGPKLLIQFQNNGVVDDSQLPKDRFSAERLKGVDSTLKIQPAKLEDSAVYLCASSLSRGRGNTIYFGEGSWLTVV.

V is TRBV4-2 and J is TRBJ1-2, with 7 nucleotides matching TRBD1. Germline assignment: CDR1 LGHNA and CDR2 YNFKEQ. The ends lost 2 bases at V and 4 bases at J; junction bases unmatched: 19. This CDR3 has 19 residues. The CDR3 nucleotides are TGTGCCAGCAGCCAACCGCTACGATCGACAGGGAATAACCGCTATGGCTACACCTTC. It is translated as CASSQPLRSTGNNRYGYTF.

The rearrangement links TRBV3-1 (or the pseudogene TRBV3-2) to TRBJ2-3; D is ambiguous. The CDR3 length is 11 residues. Between the trimmed V and J ends, which lost 3 bases and 4 bases, there was a span of 2 bases. Germline loops: CDR1 LGHDT, CDR2 YNNKEL (reference sequence). In DNA, the CDR3 is TGTGCCAGCAGCCAGTCAGATACGCAGTATTTT. This sequence encodes CASSQSDTQYF.

V and J are TRBV19 and TRBJ2-7; D is possibly TRBD1 (6 bases). The CDR3 loop spans 14 amino acids. Germline V gene lookup returns CDR1 LNHDA and CDR2 SQIVND (reference sequence). V shed 6 bases and J shed 0 bases, with 12 bases lying between them. The CDR3 is CASSLRGTSYEQYF. The DNA of the CDR3 is TGTGCCAGTAGCCTGAGGGGGACCTCCTACGAGCAGTACTTC.

V is TRBV19 and J is TRBJ2-7; D gene uncertain. Trimming left V 4 bases short and J 6 bases short, with 7 bases between. Germline V gives CDR1 LNHDA, CDR2 SQIVND (reference sequence). This CDR3 has 11 amino acids. The CDR3, as DNA: TGTGCCAGTAGTACGTCGGCCGAGCAGTACTTC. Translated, it gives CASSTSAEQYF.

The gene calls are TRBV27 and TRBJ2-3; 11 nucleotides match TRBD2. The CDR3 runs to 15 residues. V lost 6 bases to trimming and J lost 2 bases; unmatched junction nucleotides: 4. Per the germline V gene, CDR1 is MNHEY and CDR2 is SMNVEV (reference sequence). CDR3 protein: CASSRLAGTTDTQYF. As DNA, the CDR3 is TGTGCCAGCAGCCGACTAGCGGGGACCACAGATACGCAGTATTTT.

The chain carries TRBV28 and TRBJ2-2, with 11 bases identical to TRBD2. Per the germline V gene, CDR1 is MDHEN and CDR2 is SYDVKM. This CDR3 is built from 16 residues. Unmatched junction bases numbered 6, after V lost 6 bases and J lost 3 bases. CDR3 nucleotide sequence: TGTGCCAGCAGCTTGACTAGCGGGAAAGACACCGGGGAGCTGTTTTTT. Its translation is CASSLTSGKDTGELFF. The full variable domain, its missing parts supplied by reference TRBV28 and TRBJ2-2, is DVKVTQSSRYLVKRTGEKVFLECVQDMDHENMFWYRQDPGLGLRLIYFSYDVKMKEKGDIPEGYSVSREKKERFSLILESASTNQTSMYLCASSLTSGKDTGELFFGEGSRLTVL.

The gene calls are TRBV5-1 and TRBJ2-3, with D tentatively TRBD1 (6 bases). Trimming removed 0 bases at V and 0 bases at J, with 14 bases between. Germline CDR1 SGHRS, CDR2 YFSETQ. The CDR3 covers 17 residues. The CDR3 sequence is CASSLGAGTYSTDTQYF. CDR3 DNA sequence: TGCGCCAGCAGCTTGGGGGCCGGGACATATAGCACAGATACGCAGTATTTT.

This chain connects TRBV3-1 (or the pseudogene TRBV3-2) to TRBJ2-1; no reliable D call. The CDR3 covers 14 residues. Trimming left V 6 bases short and J 5 bases short, with 14 bases between. Germline CDR1 LGHDT, CDR2 YNNKEL (reference sequence). The CDR3 DNA reads as TGTGCCAGCAGTTCTCATAGCCTTAACAATGAGCAGTTCTTC. This codes for CASSSHSLNNEQFF.

The rearrangement uses TRBV9 and TRBJ2-1; perhaps D is TRBD1 or TRBD2 (6 bases each). V was trimmed by 4 bases and J by 0 bases, leaving 14 bases between them. The CDR3 runs 16 residues. The V gene's germline CDR1 is SGDLS and CDR2 YYNGEE. Here the CDR3 DNA reads TGTGCCAGCAGCCCCCAGTGGGGGGCCTCCTACAATGAGCAGTTCTTC. This codes for CASSPQWGASYNEQFF.

This chain links TRBV10-3 with TRBJ1-1; D remains unclear. Germline lookup yields CDR1 ENHRY and CDR2 SYGVKD. The CDR3 contains 11 residues. Trimming removed 8 bases at V and 4 bases at J, with 8 bases between. DNA for the CDR3: TGTGCCATCTCGGTGGGCACTGAAGCTTTCTTT. Translating gives CAISVGTEAFF.

As to this clone: Mismatch with germline at one junction end may stem from a read error. The rearrangement uses TRBV25-1 and TRBJ1-2; no reliable D call. The CDR3 has 12 residues. Looked up from germline, CDR1 is MGHDK and CDR2 is SYGVNS. CDR3 sequence (DNA): TGTGCCAGCAGTGAACCCCTTCTTGGCCTACGCTTC. Its protein product is CASSEPLLGLRF.

The chain is built from TRBV28 and TRBJ2-7; 7 nucleotides agree with TRBD2. V shed 9 bases, J shed 2 bases, and the junction held 4 bases outside the gene matches. The CDR3 is 12 residues long. Germline loops: CDR1 MDHEN, CDR2 SYDVKM. The CDR3 nucleotides read TGTGCCAGTGGGGGGGGGACCTACGAGCAGTACTTC. It is translated as CASGGGTYEQYF.

CDR3 nucleotides: TGTGCCAGCAAAGGGACCGCCGGAACCTACGAGCAGTACTTC. It specifies CASKGTAGTYEQYF. The chain joins TRBV6-5 to TRBJ2-7; D is perhaps TRBD1 or TRBD2 (5 bases each). This CDR3 contains 14 residues. Between the trimmed V and J ends, which lost 7 bases and 2 bases, there was a span of 15 bases. Germline V gene data show CDR1 as MNHEY and CDR2 as SVGAGI.

The chain joins TRBV27 to TRBJ1-5, with D tentatively TRBD1 (5 bases). This CDR3 has 14 amino acids. Germline V gene sequence: CDR1 MNHEY, CDR2 SMNVEV (reference sequence). Trimming left V 5 bases short and J 3 bases short, with 11 bases between. The chain's CDR3 is CASSIGTDNQPQHF. Written as DNA, the CDR3 is TGTGCCAGCAGTATTGGGACCGACAATCAGCCCCAGCATTTT.

This chain connects TRBV5-4 to TRBJ2-1, with 7 positions matching TRBD2. The germline CDR1 and CDR2 sequences are SGHNT and YYREEE (reference sequence). The ends lost 7 bases at V and 2 bases at J; junction bases unmatched: 12. This CDR3 region has 16 residues. The CDR3: CASCKGGSGTYNEQFF. CDR3 bases: TGTGCCAGCTGTAAAGGCGGGAGTGGGACCTACAATGAGCAGTTCTTC.

V and J are TRBV9 and TRBJ2-1; 9 bases line up with TRBD2. With V trimmed by 0 bases and J by 7 bases, 5 bases remained unmatched. Germline CDR1 SGDLS, CDR2 YYNGEE. CDR3 size: 15 residues. Here the CDR3 reads CASSVVPSGMNEQFF. CDR3 in DNA: TGTGCCAGCAGCGTAGTTCCTAGCGGGATGAATGAGCAGTTCTTC.

The V call is TRBV28, the J call TRBJ2-3; TRBD2 matches at 9 bases. With 3 bases clipped from V and 1 base from J, the junction kept 5 bases outside the gene matches. The CDR3 has 16 amino acids. Germline V gives CDR1 MDHEN, CDR2 SYDVKM. The CDR3 coding sequence is TGTGCCAGCAGTTTTCGGACTAGCGAGGGCACAGATACGCAGTATTTT. Translation gives CASSFRTSEGTDTQYF.

Notes on this clone: Other DNA variants within this sample encode the same CDR3. The rearrangement links TRBV28 to TRBJ1-5; the match to TRBD1 covers 7 bases. The V gene's germline CDR1 is MDHEN and CDR2 SYDVKM. Germline trimming cut 6 bases from V and 2 bases from J; bases unmatched to any gene: 7. This CDR3 spans 15 amino acids. CDR3 protein: CASSPTGARNQPQHF. The CDR3 nucleotides are TGTGCCAGCAGCCCAACAGGGGCCCGCAATCAGCCCCAGCATTTT.

The chain carries TRBV7-8 and TRBJ2-1; perhaps TRBD2 as D (5 bases). This CDR3 is built from 11 residues. Germline V gene lookup returns CDR1 SGHVS and CDR2 FQNEAQ. V gave up 5 bases and J gave up 6 bases, with 5 bases separating them. The CDR3 DNA is TGTGCCAGCAGCAGCGGCAATGAGCAGTTCTTC. Encoded protein: CASSSGNEQFF. Based on the CDR3 plus reference TRBV7-8 and TRBJ2-1, the full variable domain is GAGVSQSPRYKVAKRGQDVALRCDPISGHVSLFWYQQALGQGPEFLTYFQNEAQLDKSGLPSDRFFAERPEGSVSTLKIQRTQQEDSAVYLCASSSGNEQFFGPGTRLTVL.

The chain has TRBV19 and TRBJ1-4; D is undetermined. With 1 base removed from V and 8 bases from J, the gap between germline ends came to 14 bases. Germline V gene lookup returns CDR1 LNHDA and CDR2 SQIVND (reference sequence). CDR3 length: 15 amino acids. The chain's CDR3 is CASSIVGAGEEKLFF. CDR3 bases: TGTGCCAGTAGTATAGTGGGTGCCGGGGAAGAAAAACTGTTTTTT.

The genes are TRBV5-1 and TRBJ2-5; no reliable D call. Germline V gives CDR1 SGHRS, CDR2 YFSETQ. The CDR3 totals 15 residues. Trimming shortened V by 0 bases and J by 5 bases, and 14 bases separated the two germline ends. The CDR3 loop reads CASSLEDGLGETQYF. The DNA for the CDR3 is TGCGCCAGCAGCTTGGAGGATGGGTTGGGGGAGACCCAGTACTTC.

This clone has only one observation. J is TRBJ1-2 and V is TRBV28; D unresolved. Trimming stripped 8 bases from V and 0 bases from J, with 13 bases between. The CDR3 is 14 residues long. CDR1 and CDR2 from the germline V gene are MDHEN and SYDVKM. CDR3 DNA sequence: TGTGCCAGCCTAGAACCCGAAGCTAACTATGGCTACACCTTC. Translating gives CASLEPEANYGYTF.

This clone was observed a handful of times. The chain couples TRBV15 to TRBJ1-2; 11 bases are a match to TRBD1. Germline lookup yields CDR1 LNHNV and CDR2 YYDKDF (reference sequence). This CDR3 contains 16 residues. J was trimmed by 8 bases and V by 2 bases; bases with no gene match: 10. CDR3 in amino acids: CATSRRRGQGERGYTF. The CDR3 bases are TGTGCCACCAGCAGACGCCGGGGACAGGGGGAGAGGGGCTACACCTTC.

This chain connects TRBV10-1 to TRBJ2-1; no clear D gene. Germline V gene data show CDR1 as WNHNN and CDR2 as SYGVQD (reference sequence). With 3 bases removed from V and 8 bases from J, the gap between germline ends came to 17 bases. The CDR3 consists of 15 residues. In nucleotides, the CDR3 is TGCGCCAGCAGTGAAGTCTCCCAACGTTCGGATGAGCAGTTCTTC. Its protein product is CASSEVSQRSDEQFF.

V and J are TRBV5-1 and TRBJ2-7, with TRBD2 as a possible D gene (5 bases). The CDR3 runs 13 residues. Looked up from germline, CDR1 is SGHRS and CDR2 is YFSETQ. V was trimmed by 3 bases and J by 2 bases, leaving 9 bases between them. The CDR3 DNA reads TGCGCCAGCAGCTCTACCGGGGCCTACGAGCAGTACTTC. It specifies CASSSTGAYEQYF.

V is TRBV19 and J is TRBJ1-5; TRBD1 is a possible D gene (5 bases). V was cut by 7 bases and J by 1 base, with 11 bases left in between. The CDR3 sequence is 14 residues long. Germline values: CDR1 LNHDA, CDR2 SQIVND (reference sequence). The DNA of the CDR3 is TGTGCCAGTACCCCGGGGGGGAGCAATCAGCCCCAGCATTTT. Protein sequence: CASTPGGSNQPQHF.

The chain has TRBV27 and TRBJ1-6; 7 bases map to TRBD1. Germline V gene data show CDR1 as MNHEY and CDR2 as SMNVEV (reference sequence). With 3 bases clipped from V and 1 base from J, the junction kept 6 bases outside the gene matches. This CDR3 region has 17 residues. The CDR3 DNA follows: TGTGCCAGCAGTTTCTCCCACAGGGGTTCCTATAATTCACCCCTCCACTTT. Protein: CASSFSHRGSYNSPLHF.

Details on this clone: At one boundary the junction diverges from the germline segment, which might be a read error. V and J are TRBV3-1 (or the pseudogene TRBV3-2) and TRBJ1-4; 8 bases map to TRBD1. The CDR3 contains 14 residues. Germline lookup yields CDR1 LGHDT and CDR2 YNNKEL (reference sequence). As DNA, the CDR3 is TGTGCCGGCAGCCTTAAGACAGGGGCGGAAAAACTGTTTTTT. Its translation is CAGSLKTGAEKLFF.